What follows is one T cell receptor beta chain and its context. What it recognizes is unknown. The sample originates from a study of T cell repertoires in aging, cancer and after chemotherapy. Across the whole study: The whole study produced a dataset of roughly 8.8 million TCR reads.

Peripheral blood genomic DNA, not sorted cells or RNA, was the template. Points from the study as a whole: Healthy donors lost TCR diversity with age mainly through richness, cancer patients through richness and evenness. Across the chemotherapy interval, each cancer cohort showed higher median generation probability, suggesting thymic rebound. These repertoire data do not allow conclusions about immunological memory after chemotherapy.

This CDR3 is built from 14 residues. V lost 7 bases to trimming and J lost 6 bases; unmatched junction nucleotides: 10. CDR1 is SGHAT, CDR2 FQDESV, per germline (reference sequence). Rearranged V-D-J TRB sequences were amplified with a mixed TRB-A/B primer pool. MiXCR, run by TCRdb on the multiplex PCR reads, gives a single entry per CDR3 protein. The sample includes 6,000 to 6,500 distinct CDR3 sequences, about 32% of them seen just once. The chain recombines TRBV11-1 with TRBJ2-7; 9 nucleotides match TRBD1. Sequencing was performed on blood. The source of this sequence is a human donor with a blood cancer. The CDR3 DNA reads TGTGCCAGCAAATCGGCCGGGACAGGGAGCGAGCAGTACTTC. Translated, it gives CASKSAGTGSEQYF.